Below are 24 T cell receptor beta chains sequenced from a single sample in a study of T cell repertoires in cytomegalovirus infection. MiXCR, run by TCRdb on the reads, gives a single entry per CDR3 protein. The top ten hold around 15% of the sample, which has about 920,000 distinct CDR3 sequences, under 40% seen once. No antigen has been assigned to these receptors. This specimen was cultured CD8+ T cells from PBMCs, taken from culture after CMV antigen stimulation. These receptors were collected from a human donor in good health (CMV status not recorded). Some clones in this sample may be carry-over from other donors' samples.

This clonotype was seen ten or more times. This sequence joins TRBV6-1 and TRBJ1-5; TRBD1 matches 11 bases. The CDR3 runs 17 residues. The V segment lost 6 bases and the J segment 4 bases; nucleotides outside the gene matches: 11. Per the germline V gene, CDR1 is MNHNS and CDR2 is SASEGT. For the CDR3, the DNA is TGTGCCAGCAGGCACCGGCACGGACAGGGGGCAAATCAGCCCCAGCATTTT. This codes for CASRHRHGQGANQPQHF.

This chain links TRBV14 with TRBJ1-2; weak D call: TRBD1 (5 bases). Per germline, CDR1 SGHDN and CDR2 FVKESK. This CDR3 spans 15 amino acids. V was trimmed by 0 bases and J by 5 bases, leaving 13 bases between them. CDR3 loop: CASSQDGRGAYGYTF. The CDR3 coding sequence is TGTGCCAGCAGCCAAGACGGGAGGGGAGCGTATGGCTACACCTTC.

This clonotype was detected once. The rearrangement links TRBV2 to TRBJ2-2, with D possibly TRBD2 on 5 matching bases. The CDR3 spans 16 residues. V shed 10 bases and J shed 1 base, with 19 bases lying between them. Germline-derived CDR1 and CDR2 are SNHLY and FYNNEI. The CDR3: CATKIKGVLNTGELFF. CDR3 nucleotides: TGTGCCACCAAGATAAAGGGAGTATTGAACACCGGGGAGCTGTTTTTT.

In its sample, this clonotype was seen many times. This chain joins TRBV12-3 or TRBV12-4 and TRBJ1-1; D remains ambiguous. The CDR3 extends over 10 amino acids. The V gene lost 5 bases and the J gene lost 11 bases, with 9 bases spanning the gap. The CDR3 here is CASSILMAFF. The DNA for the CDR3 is TGTGCCAGCAGTATTCTAATGGCTTTCTTT.

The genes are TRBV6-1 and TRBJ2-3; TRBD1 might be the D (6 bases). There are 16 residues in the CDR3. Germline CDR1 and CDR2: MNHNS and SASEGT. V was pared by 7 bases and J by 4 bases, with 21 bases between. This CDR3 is CASTSSGGFGADTQYF. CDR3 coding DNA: TGTGCCAGCACTTCCTCTGGGGGCTTCGGGGCAGATACGCAGTATTTT.

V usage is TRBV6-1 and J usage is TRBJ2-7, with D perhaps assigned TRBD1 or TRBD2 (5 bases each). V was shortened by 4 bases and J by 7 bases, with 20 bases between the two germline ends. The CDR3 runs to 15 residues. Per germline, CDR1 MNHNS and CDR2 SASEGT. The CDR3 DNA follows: TGTGCCAGCAGTGTCTCACCGGGACCCCAGGGAGAGCAGTACTTC. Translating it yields CASSVSPGPQGEQYF.

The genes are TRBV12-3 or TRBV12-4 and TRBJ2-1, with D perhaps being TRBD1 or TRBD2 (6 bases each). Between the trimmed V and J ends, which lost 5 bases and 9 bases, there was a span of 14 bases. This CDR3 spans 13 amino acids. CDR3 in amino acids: CASSRQGRSEQFF. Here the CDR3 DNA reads TGTGCCAGCAGTCGGCAGGGGAGGAGTGAGCAGTTCTTC.

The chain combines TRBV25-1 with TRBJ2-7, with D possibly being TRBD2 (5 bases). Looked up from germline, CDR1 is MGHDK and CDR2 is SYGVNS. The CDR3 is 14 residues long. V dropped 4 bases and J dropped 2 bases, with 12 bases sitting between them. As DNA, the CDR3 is TGTGCCAGCAGTGCTCTGATCGGGACCTACGAGCAGTACGTC. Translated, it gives CASSALIGTYEQYV.

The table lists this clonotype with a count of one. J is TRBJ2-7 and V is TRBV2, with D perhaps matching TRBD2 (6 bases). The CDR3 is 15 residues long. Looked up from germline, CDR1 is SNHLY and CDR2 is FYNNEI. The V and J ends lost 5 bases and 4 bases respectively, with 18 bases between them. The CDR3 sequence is CASSPRSVGLYEQYF. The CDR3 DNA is TGTGCCAGCAGTCCCAGGTCAGTGGGACTTTACGAGCAGTACTTC.

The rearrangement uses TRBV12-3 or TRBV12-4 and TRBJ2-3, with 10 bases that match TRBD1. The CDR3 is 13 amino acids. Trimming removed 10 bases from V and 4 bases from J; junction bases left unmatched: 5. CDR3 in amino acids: CATSGTGADTQYF. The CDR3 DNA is TGTGCCACTTCCGGGACAGGGGCAGATACGCAGTATTTT.

Here the CDR3 DNA reads TGTGCCAGCAGCCAACCGTACCGGGACCGGTCCACCATATATTTT. Translating gives CASSQPYRDRSTIYF. The rearrangement links TRBV14 to TRBJ1-3; D possibly corresponds to TRBD1 (5 bases). Germline CDR1 is SGHDN and CDR2 is FVKESK. This CDR3 contains 15 residues. V was clipped by 2 bases and J by 9 bases, with 17 bases between them.

CDR3 bases: TGTGCCAGCACCATAGGACAGGCCCTTGAAGAAAAACTGTTTTTT. It is translated as CASTIGQALEEKLFF. This chain joins TRBV7-4 and TRBJ1-4; 7 nucleotides align to TRBD1. Germline CDR1 SGHVT, CDR2 SQSDAQ. V trimming: 7 bases; J trimming: 8 bases; junction bases outside the gene matches: 13. The CDR3 has 15 residues.

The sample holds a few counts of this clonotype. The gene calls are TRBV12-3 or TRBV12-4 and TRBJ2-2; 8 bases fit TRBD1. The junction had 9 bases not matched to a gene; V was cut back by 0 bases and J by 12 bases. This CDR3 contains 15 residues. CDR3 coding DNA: TGTGCCAGCAGTTTAGCACGGACAGGGTCTGTCCAGCTGTTTTTT. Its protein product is CASSLARTGSVQLFF.

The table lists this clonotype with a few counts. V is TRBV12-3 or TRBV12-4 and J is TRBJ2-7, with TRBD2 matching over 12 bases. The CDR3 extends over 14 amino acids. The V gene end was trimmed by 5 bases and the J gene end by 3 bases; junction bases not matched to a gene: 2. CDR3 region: CASSLGLAGYEQYV. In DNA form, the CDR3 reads TGTGCCAGCAGTCTGGGACTAGCGGGCTACGAGCAGTACGTC.

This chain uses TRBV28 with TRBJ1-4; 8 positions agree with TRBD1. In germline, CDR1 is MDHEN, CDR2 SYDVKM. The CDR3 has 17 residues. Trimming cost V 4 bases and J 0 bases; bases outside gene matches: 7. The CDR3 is CASSSWSRGPTNEKLFF. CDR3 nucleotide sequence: TGTGCCAGCAGTTCATGGAGCAGGGGGCCAACTAATGAAAAACTGTTTTTT.

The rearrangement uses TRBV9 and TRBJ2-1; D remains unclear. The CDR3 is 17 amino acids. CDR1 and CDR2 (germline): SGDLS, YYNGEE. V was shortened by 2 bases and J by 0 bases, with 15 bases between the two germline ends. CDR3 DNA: TGTGCCAGCAGCGTTCAAACAACCCCCAGCTCCTACAATGAGCAGTTCTTC. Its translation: CASSVQTTPSSYNEQFF.

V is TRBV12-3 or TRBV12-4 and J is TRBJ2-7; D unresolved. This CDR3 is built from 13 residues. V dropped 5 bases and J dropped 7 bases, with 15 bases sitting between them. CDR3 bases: TGTGCCAGCAGTCCGCCTAACCCCGGAGAGCAGTACTTC. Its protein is CASSPPNPGEQYF.

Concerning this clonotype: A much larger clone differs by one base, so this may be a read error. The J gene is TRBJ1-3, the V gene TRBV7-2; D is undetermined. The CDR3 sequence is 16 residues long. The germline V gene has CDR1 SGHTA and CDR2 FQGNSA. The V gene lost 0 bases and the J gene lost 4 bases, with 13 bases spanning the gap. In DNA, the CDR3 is TGTGCCAGCAGCTTAGCGGAGGGCGTAGCGGGAAACACCATATATTTT. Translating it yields CASSLAEGVAGNTIYF.

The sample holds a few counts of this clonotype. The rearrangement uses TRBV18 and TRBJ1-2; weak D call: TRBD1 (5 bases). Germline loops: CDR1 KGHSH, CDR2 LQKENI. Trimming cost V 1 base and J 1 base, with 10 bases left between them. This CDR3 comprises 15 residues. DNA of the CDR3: TGTGCCAGCTCACCACTGGGACTAAATAACTATGGCTACACCTTC. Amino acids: CASSPLGLNNYGYTF.

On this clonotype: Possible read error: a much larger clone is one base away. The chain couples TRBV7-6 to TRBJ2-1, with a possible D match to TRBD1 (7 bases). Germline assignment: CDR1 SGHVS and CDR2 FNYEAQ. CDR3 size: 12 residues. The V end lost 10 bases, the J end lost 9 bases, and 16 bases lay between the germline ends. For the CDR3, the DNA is TGTGCCAACACCCCAGGGGGGTTTGAGCAGTTCTTC. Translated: CANTPGGFEQFF.

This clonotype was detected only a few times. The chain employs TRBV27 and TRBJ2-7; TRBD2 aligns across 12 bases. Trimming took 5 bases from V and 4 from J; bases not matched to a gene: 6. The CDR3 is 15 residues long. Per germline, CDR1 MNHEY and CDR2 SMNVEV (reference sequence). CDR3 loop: CASSPSGGAPYEQYF. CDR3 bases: TGTGCCAGCAGTCCTAGCGGGGGGGCTCCTTACGAGCAGTACTTC.

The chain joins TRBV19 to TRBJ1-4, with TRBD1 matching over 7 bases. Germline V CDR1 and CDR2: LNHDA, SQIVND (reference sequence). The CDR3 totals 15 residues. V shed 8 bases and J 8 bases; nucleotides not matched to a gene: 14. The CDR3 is CASLDRTQGYEKLFF. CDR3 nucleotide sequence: TGTGCCAGTCTGGACAGGACCCAGGGTTACGAAAAACTGTTTTTT.

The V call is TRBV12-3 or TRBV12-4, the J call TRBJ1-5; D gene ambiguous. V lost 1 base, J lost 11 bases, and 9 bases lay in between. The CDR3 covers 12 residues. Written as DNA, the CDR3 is TGTGCCAGCAGTTTAGGGCGTCCAGCCCAGCATTTT. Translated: CASSLGRPAQHF.

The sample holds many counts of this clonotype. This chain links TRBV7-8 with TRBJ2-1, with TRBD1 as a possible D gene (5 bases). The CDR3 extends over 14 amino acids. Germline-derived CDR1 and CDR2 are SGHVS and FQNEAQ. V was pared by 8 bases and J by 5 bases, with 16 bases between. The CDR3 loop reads CASYWGTDDNEQFF. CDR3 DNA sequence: TGTGCCAGCTATTGGGGCACCGATGACAATGAGCAGTTCTTC.